Shown below are 18 T cell receptor beta chains from a single sample sequenced in a study of T cell responses to AZD1222 COVID-19 vaccine. TCRdb's copy holds only in-frame clones and misses some; the assay was immunoSEQ multiplex PCR. The table has about 160,000 clones, approximately 90% seen once. This material consisted of peripheral blood, taken on day 0 of AZD1222 vaccination. The receptors stem from an adult in good health.

The V gene is TRBV28, the J gene TRBJ2-7; D unresolved. The germline gives CDR1 MDHEN, CDR2 SYDVKM. V was cut by 1 base and J by 4 bases, with 11 bases left in between. This CDR3 has 14 amino acids. The CDR3 protein is CASSLYGVGYEQYF. In DNA, the CDR3 is TGTGCCAGCAGTTTATATGGGGTTGGGTACGAGCAGTACTTC.

This chain links TRBV30 with TRBJ2-7, with a weak D call TRBD2 (5 bases). Between the trimmed V and J ends, which lost 4 bases and 1 base, there was a span of 8 bases. Germline V gives CDR1 GTSNPN, CDR2 SVGIG (reference sequence). This CDR3 has 12 amino acids. The CDR3 sequence: CAWIPGSYEQYF. CDR3 bases: TGTGCCTGGATCCCGGGGTCCTACGAGCAGTACTTC.

The rearrangement links TRBV28 to TRBJ1-1, with D perhaps TRBD1 (6 bases). Per the germline V gene, CDR1 is MDHEN and CDR2 is SYDVKM. This CDR3 is 14 amino acids long. V lost 4 bases and J lost 6, with 15 bases in between. CDR3: CASSYLQGRAEAFF. The CDR3 bases are TGTGCCAGCAGTTACCTCCAGGGGAGGGCTGAAGCTTTCTTT.

The chain employs TRBV19 and TRBJ1-5; D is ambiguous. Trimming removed 5 bases at V and 5 bases at J, with 13 bases between. This CDR3 spans 14 amino acids. Per germline, CDR1 LNHDA and CDR2 SQIVND (reference sequence). The CDR3 nucleotides are TGTGCCAGTAGTCCCTCGACGGACGATCAGCCCCAGCATTTT. Its translation is CASSPSTDDQPQHF. Drawing the rest from reference TRBV19 and TRBJ1-5, the complete variable domain is DGGITQSPKYLFRKEGQNVTLSCEQNLNHDAMYWYRQDPGQGLRLIYYSQIVNDFQKGDIAEGYSVSREKKESFPLTVTSAQKNPTAFYLCASSPSTDDQPQHFGDGTRLSIL.

The chain links TRBV13 to TRBJ2-5; 10 nucleotides line up with TRBD1. V lost 5 bases and J lost 5; bases outside the gene matches: 11. CDR3 length: 16 residues. Germline assignment: CDR1 PRHDT and CDR2 FYEKMQ (reference sequence). The DNA for the CDR3 is TGTGCCAGCAGCCCCCCCGGGACAGGGGTTCAGGAGACCCAGTACTTC. Protein product: CASSPPGTGVQETQYF. Together with reference TRBV13 and TRBJ2-5, the CDR3 gives the full variable domain: AAGVIQSPRHLIKEKRETATLKCYPIPRHDTVYWYQQGPGQDPQFLISFYEKMQSDKGSIPDRFSAQQFSDYHSELNMSSLELGDSALYFCASSPPGTGVQETQYFGPGTRLLVL.

The rearrangement uses TRBV10-2 and TRBJ1-5; 8 bases are a match to TRBD1. Germline loops: CDR1 WSHSY, CDR2 SAAADI. Trimming took 8 bases from V and 4 from J; bases not matched to a gene: 4. The CDR3 totals 13 residues. CDR3 sequence: CASGQGENQPQHF. In DNA form, the CDR3 reads TGCGCCAGCGGACAGGGAGAAAATCAGCCCCAGCATTTT.

This clone was observed once. V and J are TRBV5-1 and TRBJ2-1; 13 bases line up with TRBD2. CDR3 length equals 17 residues. V lost 2 bases to trimming and J lost 5 bases; unmatched junction nucleotides: 7. Germline CDR1 reads SGHRS; CDR2 reads YFSETQ. CDR3 DNA sequence: TGCGCCAGCAGCTTTGGGACTAGCGGGGTGCTGAACAATGAGCAGTTCTTC. It encodes CASSFGTSGVLNNEQFF. The full variable domain, its missing parts supplied by reference TRBV5-1 and TRBJ2-1, is KAGVTQTPRYLIKTRGQQVTLSCSPISGHRSVSWYQQTPGQGLQFLFEYFSETQRNKGNFPGRFSGRQFSNSRSEMNVSTLELGDSALYLCASSFGTSGVLNNEQFFGPGTRLTVL.

The V gene is TRBV30, the J gene TRBJ1-5, with TRBD1 as a possible D gene (5 bases). With 1 base removed from V and 7 bases from J, the gap between germline ends came to 11 bases. The CDR3 totals 13 residues. Germline V gene lookup returns CDR1 GTSNPN and CDR2 SVGIG (reference sequence). DNA for the CDR3: TGTGCCTGGAGTGCGGGGGAAGAGCAGCCCCAGCATTTT. The encoded protein is CAWSAGEEQPQHF.

The chain couples TRBV4-1 to TRBJ2-7; either TRBD1 or TRBD2 may supply D (5 bases each). Germline V CDR1 and CDR2: MGHRA, YSYEKL. The CDR3 runs 15 residues. V lost 0 bases to trimming and J lost 4 bases, with 13 bases between them. CDR3 sequence: CASSQDEGRPYEQYF. The CDR3 DNA reads TGCGCCAGCAGCCAAGATGAGGGACGCCCATACGAGCAGTACTTC.

Only a few counts were recorded for this clone. The V and J genes are TRBV28 and TRBJ2-7; 8 bases fit TRBD1. The CDR3 totals 15 residues. Germline V lookup: CDR1 MDHEN, CDR2 SYDVKM. After removal of 6 bases from V and 1 base from J, the junction contained 8 bases not matched to a gene. CDR3 sequence reads: CASRTDRGSSYEQYF. DNA of the CDR3: TGTGCCAGCAGAACCGACAGGGGCTCTTCCTACGAGCAGTACTTC.

The chain employs TRBV15 and TRBJ2-1; tentative D call: TRBD2 (6 bases). This CDR3 region has 17 residues. The ends were cut back, 0 bases at V and 3 bases at J, with 15 bases in the middle. Germline loops: CDR1 LNHNV, CDR2 YYDKDF (reference sequence). DNA for the CDR3: TGTGCCACCAGCAGAGATTCCGATCTAGCGCGCTACAATGAGCAGTTCTTC. Translated, it gives CATSRDSDLARYNEQFF.

The rearrangement uses TRBV7-9 and TRBJ1-2, with 7 bases identical to TRBD1. Germline V gene lookup returns CDR1 SEHNR and CDR2 FQNEAQ (reference sequence). This CDR3 contains 15 residues. V lost 5 bases to trimming and J lost 4 bases; unmatched junction nucleotides: 10. The CDR3 region has the DNA TGTGCCAGCAGCCTAAGACAGGGAAAAGCCTATGGCTACACCTTC. This gives the protein CASSLRQGKAYGYTF.

This clone has a single count. The chain has TRBV20-1 and TRBJ1-1; D possibly corresponds to TRBD1 (5 bases). V was clipped by 6 bases and J by 13 bases, with 18 bases between them. Germline lookup yields CDR1 DFQATT and CDR2 SNEGSKA (reference sequence). The CDR3 runs 11 residues. As DNA, the CDR3 is TGCAGTGCCGCGCCCACGACAGCTCTTTTCTTT. Residues: CSAAPTTALFF.

This clone was recorded only once. The chain employs TRBV24-1 and TRBJ2-1, with D unresolved. The germline V and J ends were trimmed by 1 base and 5 bases, with 11 bases remaining between them. Germline-derived CDR1 and CDR2 are KGHDR and SFDVKD. This CDR3 region has 15 residues. CDR3 DNA sequence: TGTGCCACCAGTGATTTTTTAGCCAATAACAATGAGCAGTTCTTC. Translating it yields CATSDFLANNNEQFF.

V and J are TRBV27 and TRBJ1-5; the D gene is possibly TRBD1 (5 bases). Germline V gene data show CDR1 as MNHEY and CDR2 as SMNVEV (reference sequence). The CDR3 covers 14 residues. V shed 2 bases and J shed 6 bases, with 11 bases lying between them. The CDR3 protein is CASSLRQGPQPQHF. CDR3 in DNA: TGTGCCAGCAGTTTACGGCAGGGCCCTCAGCCCCAGCATTTT.

This chain links TRBV27 with TRBJ1-5; 8 nucleotides match TRBD1. The CDR3 is 17 amino acids. The germline CDR1 and CDR2 sequences are MNHEY and SMNVEV (reference sequence). The ends lost 0 bases at V and 3 bases at J; junction bases unmatched: 7. The CDR3 nucleotides are TGTGCCAGCAGTTTATCCAGGGGGCGCGTCGACAATCAGCCCCAGCATTTT. This codes for CASSLSRGRVDNQPQHF.

The DNA of the CDR3 is TGTGCCAGCAGTGAGGGACGAGGCACAGATACGCAGTATTTT. Amino acids: CASSEGRGTDTQYF. This chain uses TRBV2 with TRBJ2-3; either TRBD1 or TRBD2 may supply D (5 bases each). V lost 3 bases and J lost 1, with 8 bases in between. This CDR3 is 14 amino acids long. Per the germline V gene, CDR1 is SNHLY and CDR2 is FYNNEI. The full variable domain, its missing parts supplied by reference TRBV2 and TRBJ2-3, is EPEVTQTPSHQVTQMGQEVILRCVPISNHLYFYWYRQILGQKVEFLVSFYNNEISEKSEIFDDQFSVERPDGSNFTLKIRSTKLEDSAMYFCASSEGRGTDTQYFGPGTRLTVL.

The chain links TRBV2 to TRBJ2-7; 10 bases map to TRBD1. The germline CDR1 and CDR2 sequences are SNHLY and FYNNEI. CDR3 length: 13 residues. Losses at the gene ends were 7 bases for V and 5 bases for J; bases not matched to a gene: 5. The CDR3 region has the DNA TGTGCCAGCACCGGGACAGGGGTCCACGAGCAGTACTTC. Translated: CASTGTGVHEQYF.